Each of the 17 T cell receptor beta chains below was sequenced from the same sample in a study of spatial heterogeneity in lung cancer. Time point described: sample taken at primary tumor resection. In each case, whole RNA from tumor, nontumor lung or frozen PBMC was sequenced unsorted. TCRdb re-called the 5' RACE reads through MiXCR, storing one row per CDR3 protein. This sample carries about 23,000 distinct CDR3 sequences, 4% to 6% of them seen once, and the ten largest clones take 4.5% to 6.5%. The material sequenced was PBMCs, taken at surgery. Receptors were obtained from a male donor with early-stage non-small cell lung cancer.

This clonotype was seen many times. The CDR3 DNA follows: TGTGCCAGCAGCTTGGGACAGAAGAGCTCCTACAATGAGCAGTTCTTC. Translated, it gives CASSLGQKSSYNEQFF. J is TRBJ2-1 and V is TRBV5-4; maybe TRBD1 (5 bases). The CDR3 sequence is 16 residues long. Germline CDR1 and CDR2: SGHNT and YYREEE (reference sequence). The V end was cut by 0 bases, the J end by 0 bases, with 10 bases between.

In this sample, this clonotype turned up many times. The chain couples TRBV7-9 to TRBJ2-2; 7 bases align to TRBD1. Germline-derived CDR1 and CDR2 are SEHNR and FQNEAQ (reference sequence). This CDR3 is built from 16 residues. J lost 4 bases, V lost 11 bases, and 16 bases had no gene match. In nucleotides, the CDR3 is TGTGCCGTTACCCGGGACAGCGGTCGGGGCACCGGGGAGCTGTTTTTT. Translation: CAVTRDSGRGTGELFF. The full variable domain, completed using reference TRBV7-9 and TRBJ2-2, is DTGVSQNPRHKITKRGQNVTFRCDPISEHNRLYWYRQTLGQGPEFLTYFQNEAQLEKSRLLSDRFSAERPKGSFSTLEIQRTEQGDSAMYLCAVTRDSGRGTGELFFGEGSRLTVL.

This clonotype was picked up a small number of times. The rearrangement joins TRBV18 to TRBJ2-5; D is unclear. Per germline, CDR1 KGHSH and CDR2 LQKENI. V was cut by 3 bases and J by 2 bases, with 16 bases left in between. The CDR3 sequence is 16 residues long. This chain's CDR3 is CASSPLRAFIQETQYF. For the CDR3, the DNA is TGTGCCAGCTCACCTTTAAGGGCGTTCATACAAGAGACCCAGTACTTC.

This clonotype was seen ten or more times. The chain's CDR3 is CATSRGQNLLNTDTQYF. As DNA, the CDR3 is TGTGCCACCAGTAGAGGACAGAACCTGCTTAATACAGATACGCAGTATTTT. The chain carries TRBV24-1 and TRBJ2-3; a possible D gene is TRBD1 (6 bases). V lost 6 bases and J 3 bases, leaving 21 bases between the germline ends. CDR1 and CDR2 (germline): KGHDR, SFDVKD. This CDR3 is built from 17 residues.

The sample holds many counts of this clonotype. The chain combines TRBV6-5 with TRBJ1-4; 9 nucleotides agree with TRBD1. The V gene end was trimmed by 6 bases and the J gene end by 7 bases; junction bases not matched to a gene: 9. CDR1 is MNHEY and CDR2 is SVGAGI in the germline V gene. This CDR3 spans 15 amino acids. The CDR3 protein is CASRGPGTGSEKLFF. For the CDR3, the DNA is TGTGCCAGCAGAGGTCCTGGGACAGGGAGTGAAAAACTGTTTTTT.

This clonotype occurred many times. The rearrangement uses TRBV20-1 and TRBJ2-3, with TRBD1 matching 9 bases. Germline V lookup: CDR1 DFQATT, CDR2 SNEGSKA (reference sequence). This CDR3 spans 12 amino acids. CDR3 amino acids: CRGQGFTDTQYF. The DNA for the CDR3 is TGCCGCGGACAGGGGTTCACAGATACGCAGTATTTT.

The DNA of the CDR3 is TGTGCCAGCAGCTTAGCCCCAGGGCCATACGAGCAGTACTTC. The encoded protein is CASSLAPGPYEQYF. The rearrangement joins TRBV7-4 to TRBJ2-7, with a weak D call TRBD1 (5 bases). The V and J ends lost 0 bases and 4 bases respectively, with 10 bases between them. Germline CDR1 SGHVT, CDR2 SQSDAQ. This CDR3 spans 14 amino acids.

This clonotype has at least ten counts. The V gene is TRBV7-3, the J gene TRBJ2-1; perhaps D is TRBD1 or TRBD2 (5 bases each). Germline assignment: CDR1 SGHTA and CDR2 FQGTGA. The CDR3 spans 15 residues. The V gene lost 2 bases and the J gene lost 5 bases, with 13 bases spanning the gap. Here the CDR3 reads CASSLGGVTHNEQFF. The CDR3 DNA reads TGTGCCAGCAGCTTAGGGGGAGTGACTCACAATGAGCAGTTCTTC.

A note on this clonotype: One base away lies a much larger clone, so this may be a sequencing read error. The V and J genes are TRBV10-3 and TRBJ2-2; D is uncertain. CDR1 and CDR2 (germline): ENHRY, SYGVKD. The CDR3 is made up of 15 amino acids. Trimming took off 5 bases at V and 6 bases at J, with 16 bases between the two ends. The CDR3 nucleotides are TGTGCCATCAGTAACTCTGAGTGGGCCCCCGGGGAGCTGTTTTTT. It encodes CAISNSEWAPGELFF.

This clonotype has a count of ten or more. V and J are TRBV12-3 or TRBV12-4 and TRBJ2-5; weak D call: TRBD2 (5 bases). Trimming cost V 3 bases and J 3 bases, with 8 bases left between them. The CDR3 spans 13 residues. The CDR3 spells CASSFGGEETQYF. DNA for the CDR3: TGTGCCAGCAGTTTCGGAGGAGAAGAGACCCAGTACTTC.

There are many counts of this clonotype. The rearrangement uses TRBV28 and TRBJ2-7, with a tentative D call TRBD2 (6 bases). V lost 9 bases and J 2 bases, leaving 14 bases between the germline ends. The CDR3 loop spans 13 amino acids. Germline values: CDR1 MDHEN, CDR2 SYDVKM. CDR3 bases: TGTGCCAGTAATAGCGGAGCCGCCTACGAGCAGTACTTC. Its protein is CASNSGAAYEQYF.

This clonotype was seen repeatedly, ten times or more. The rearrangement joins TRBV19 to TRBJ2-3, with 7 bases that match TRBD2. The trim removed 8 bases at V and 0 bases at J, leaving 2 bases unmatched. There are 13 residues in the CDR3. Germline V gene lookup returns CDR1 LNHDA and CDR2 SQIVND (reference sequence). CDR3 amino acids: CASSAGSTDTQYF. The CDR3 nucleotides are TGTGCCAGTTCAGCGGGAAGCACAGATACGCAGTATTTT. Full variable domain (missing parts from reference TRBV19 and TRBJ2-3): DGGITQSPKYLFRKEGQNVTLSCEQNLNHDAMYWYRQDPGQGLRLIYYSQIVNDFQKGDIAEGYSVSREKKESFPLTVTSAQKNPTAFYLCASSAGSTDTQYFGPGTRLTVL.

Ten or more counts support this clonotype. This chain joins TRBV6-5 and TRBJ2-1, with D possibly matching TRBD2 (6 bases). Trimming took off 2 bases at V and 9 bases at J, with 14 bases between the two ends. Germline V gene data show CDR1 as MNHEY and CDR2 as SVGAGI. This CDR3 is built from 14 residues. The CDR3 is CASSYPNSGFEQFF. DNA of the CDR3: TGTGCCAGCAGTTACCCTAATAGCGGTTTTGAGCAGTTCTTC.

This clonotype has at least ten counts. The chain links TRBV5-4 to TRBJ2-7; 7 bases fit TRBD1. V lost 2 bases to trimming and J lost 4 bases; unmatched junction nucleotides: 9. Germline values: CDR1 SGHNT, CDR2 YYREEE (reference sequence). The CDR3 runs 15 residues. CDR3 amino acids: CASSFAGTVIYEQYF. The DNA for the CDR3 is TGTGCCAGCAGCTTCGCCGGGACAGTGATTTACGAGCAGTACTTC. Filled out from reference TRBV5-4 and TRBJ2-7, the complete variable domain reads ETGVTQSPTHLIKTRGQQVTLRCSSQSGHNTVSWYQQALGQGPQFIFQYYREEENGRGNFPPRFSGLQFPNYSSELNVNALELDDSALYLCASSFAGTVIYEQYFGPGTRLTVT.

This clonotype was seen ten or more times. V is TRBV28 and J is TRBJ1-2, with a tentative D call TRBD1 (6 bases). CDR3 size: 10 residues. Germline CDR1 reads MDHEN; CDR2 reads SYDVKM. V dropped 11 bases and J dropped 5 bases, with 9 bases sitting between them. CDR3 bases: TGTGCCGCCCAGGGGTATGGCTACACCTTC. Its protein is CAAQGYGYTF.

This clonotype was seen many times. The V and J genes are TRBV28 and TRBJ2-1, with TRBD1 identical over 7 bases. CDR3 size: 14 residues. Germline CDR1 is MDHEN and CDR2 is SYDVKM. V gave up 6 bases and J gave up 13 bases; unmatched junction bases: 15. The CDR3 loop is CASRSPRQGPTQFF. CDR3 nucleotides: TGTGCCAGCAGATCCCCTCGACAGGGTCCCACCCAGTTCTTC.

This clonotype has more than one count but fewer than ten. This chain uses TRBV5-1 with TRBJ1-1, with TRBD1 matching 9 bases. The CDR3 contains 15 residues. Germline V gives CDR1 SGHRS, CDR2 YFSETQ. Trimming took 3 bases from V and 2 from J; bases not matched to a gene: 5. DNA for the CDR3: TGCGCCAGCAGCTCCCTGACAGGGGGAAACACTGAAGCTTTCTTT. Protein sequence: CASSSLTGGNTEAFF.